This is a list of T cell receptor beta chains from one sample in a study of blood T cell repertoires in COVID-19. The protocol was immunoSEQ multiplex PCR, while the TCRdb copy is restricted to in-frame clones and leaves out a portion. The sample yields 250,000 or so clones, 86% seen once. Source material: peripheral blood. The source of these receptors is a man aged 60 to 69 with acute or convalescent COVID-19. CDR3s include the opening cysteine and the closing phenylalanine or tryptophan. D genes are given only for firm matches. Clone size is not always given. Where it is, it says once, few, many or a class for expanded clones.

TRBD2 | TRBJ2-3 | TRBV28 | once | TGTGCCAGCAGTTCCCCCGGGACTAGGGGCACAGATACGCAGTATTTT | CASSSPGTRGTDTQYF
NA | TRBJ2-7 | TRBV5-8 | NA | TGTGCCAGCAGCTTTTTCAGGGGCTCCTCCTACGAGCAGTACTTC | CASSFFRGSSYEQYF
NA | TRBJ1-2 | TRBV28 | NA | TGTGCCAGCAGCCCTTCATTGGGCGGCTACACCTTC | CASSPSLGGYTF
TRBD1 | TRBJ2-1 | TRBV27 | NA | TGTGCCAGCAGTTTATTGGACAGGGTTGGGAATGAGCAGTTCTTC | CASSLLDRVGNEQFF
NA | TRBJ1-3 | TRBV7-2 | NA | TGTGCCAGCAGCTTAGGGCCGGGCACCATATATTTT | CASSLGPGTIYF
TRBD2 | TRBJ2-5 | TRBV29-1 | NA | TGCAGCGTTGCGACTAGCGGGAGAGAGACCCAGTACTTC | CSVATSGRETQYF
NA | TRBJ2-2 | TRBV9 | NA | TGTGCCAGCAGCCCCACACCCTTGAACACCGGGGAGCTGTTTTTT | CASSPTPLNTGELFF
TRBD2 | TRBJ2-3 | TRBV28 | NA | TGTGCCAGCAGTTCTCTACCTCCGGGGACTAGCGGCAACACAGATACGCAGTATTTT | CASSSLPPGTSGNTDTQYF
NA | TRBJ2-5 | TRBV12-3/TRBV12-4 | NA | TGTGCCAGCAGTTCAGGGGTGGAGACCCAGTACTTC | CASSSGVETQYF
NA | TRBJ1-4 | TRBV9 | NA | TGTGCCAGCAGTTCTGAAAGGGCCGACGGCAGAATTGGGGCAAAACTGTTTTTT | CASSSERADGRIGAKLFF
NA | TRBJ1-3 | TRBV6-5 | NA | TGTGCCAGCAGGACAGGCAAGTACTCTGGAAACACCATATATTTT | CASRTGKYSGNTIYF
NA | TRBJ1-1 | TRBV28 | NA | TGTGCCAGCAGGCTCCCCTCGGGGGTTCACACTGAAGCTTTCTTT | CASRLPSGVHTEAFF
TRBD1 | TRBJ2-5 | TRBV5-1 | NA | TGCGCCAGCAGCCCAGCTTATCGGACAGGGGGAGAGACCCAGTACTTC | CASSPAYRTGGETQYF
TRBD1 | TRBJ2-7 | TRBV19 | NA | TGTGCCTCACAGGGGGCGTACGAGCAGTACTTC | CASQGAYEQYF
TRBD1 | TRBJ2-7 | TRBV28 | NA | TGTGCCAGCATTTACCGGGGCAGGGGGAACTACGAGCAGTACTTC | CASIYRGRGNYEQYF
TRBD1 | TRBJ1-3 | TRBV18 | NA | TGTGCCAGCTCACCCCGGGACAGTTCTGGAAACACCATATATTTT | CASSPRDSSGNTIYF
TRBD2 | TRBJ2-3 | TRBV20-1 | NA | TGCAGTGCTAGTTCGGCGGGAGGGGCGGATACGCAGTATTTT | CSASSAGGADTQYF
NA | TRBJ2-4 | TRBV4-3 | NA | TGCGCCAGCAGCCAATTCATACCCGGAGCCAAAAACATTCAGTACTTC | CASSQFIPGAKNIQYF
NA | TRBJ2-5 | TRBV15 | NA | TGTGCCACCAGCAGAGATAGGGGAGAGACCCAGTACTTC | CATSRDRGETQYF
NA | TRBJ2-5 | TRBV5-1 | NA | TGCGCCAGCAGCTTCGGGGGGCCTCAAGAGACCCAGTACTTC | CASSFGGPQETQYF
TRBD2 | TRBJ2-7 | TRBV7-8 | NA | TGTGCCAGCAGTGAAGGGGCGGGAGGCTCCTACTTCGAGCAGTACTTC | CASSEGAGGSYFEQYF
TRBD2 | TRBJ2-1 | TRBV28 | NA | TGTGCCACGGACCCCCAGACTAGCGGAGTCTACAATGAGCAGTTCTTC | CATDPQTSGVYNEQFF
NA | TRBJ2-6 | TRBV7-2 | NA | TGTGCCAGCAGCGAACAAGCACTCAGGGCTGGGGCCAACGTCCTGACTTTC | CASSEQALRAGANVLTF
NA | TRBJ1-2 | TRBV9 | few | TGTGCCAGCGGTGGGGAGGGCAGGGGACACTATGGCTACACCTTC | CASGGEGRGHYGYTF